This T cell receptor beta chain came from a study of blood T cell repertoires in COVID-19. Study-wide background: The study drew acute and convalescent COVID-19 samples from the United States, Italy and Spain. Sources were T cells, B-cell-depleted T cells, or PBMCs; the material itself was cDNA or gDNA.

Under the authors' procedure: Reference gene primers were amplified, and this amplification served to estimate nucleated cell counts. Using immunoSEQ multiplex PCR, the repertoire was profiled, and TCRdb retains in-frame clones only, with some absent. D and trimming come from the DNA, and the V and J calls and clone size come from that table. The sample consists of about 210,000 clones, about 89% of them appearing once. Germline-derived CDR1 and CDR2 are KGHSH and LQKENI. The V and J ends lost 6 bases and 2 bases respectively, with 10 bases between them. This CDR3 spans 13 amino acids. Sequencing was carried out using peripheral blood. The chain combines TRBV18 with TRBJ2-5; tentatively, D is TRBD1 (6 bases). This receptor was identified in a woman between 35 and 50 years old with acute or convalescent COVID-19. In DNA, the CDR3 is TGTGCCAGCTCTACGGACAGACAAGAGACCCAGTACTTC. Translation gives CASSTDRQETQYF.